This TCR beta chain was captured by sequencing in a study of OX40 agonist ivuxolimab in advanced cancers. This clone has a single count. CDR1 and CDR2 (germline): SGHTA, FQGNSA. The CDR3 covers 15 residues. Trimming at V came to 7 bases and at J to 6 bases, leaving 13 bases not matched to a gene. The data were produced by immunoSEQ multiplex PCR, yet TCRdb's version contains in-frame clones alone and is incomplete. The sample lists fewer than 90,000 clones, about 90% seen once, with under 2% in the top ten. This material consisted of CD4+ or CD8+ T cells sorted from blood, taken in a trial of the OX40 agonist ivuxolimab. V gene TRBV7-2 combines with J gene TRBJ2-7; TRBD1 agrees at 9 bases. The source of this sequence is an adult with an advanced solid tumor such as melanoma, head and neck, liver or kidney cancer. The CDR3 is CASTTNPGQGGEQYF. The CDR3 DNA reads as TGTGCCAGCACCACCAACCCGGGACAGGGTGGCGAGCAGTACTTC.